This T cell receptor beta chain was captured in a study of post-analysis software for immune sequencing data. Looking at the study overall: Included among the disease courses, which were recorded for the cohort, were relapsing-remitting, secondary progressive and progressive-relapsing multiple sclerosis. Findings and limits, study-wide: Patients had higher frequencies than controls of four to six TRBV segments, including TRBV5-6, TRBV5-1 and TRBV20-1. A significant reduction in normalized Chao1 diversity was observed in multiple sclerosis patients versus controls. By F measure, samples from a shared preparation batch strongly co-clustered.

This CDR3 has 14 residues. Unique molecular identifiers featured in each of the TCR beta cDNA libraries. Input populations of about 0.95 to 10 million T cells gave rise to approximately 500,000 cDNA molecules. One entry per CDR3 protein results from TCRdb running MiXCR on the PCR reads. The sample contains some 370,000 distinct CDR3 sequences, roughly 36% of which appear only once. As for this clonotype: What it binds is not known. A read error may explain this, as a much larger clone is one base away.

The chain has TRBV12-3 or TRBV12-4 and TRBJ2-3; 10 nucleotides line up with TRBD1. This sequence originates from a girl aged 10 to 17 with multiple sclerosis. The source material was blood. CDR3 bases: TGTGCCAGCAGCCAGACAGGGGGCACAGATGCGCAGTATTTT. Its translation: CASSQTGGTDAQYF.